One sample yielded the 9 T cell receptor beta chains listed below, sequenced in a study of cytomegalovirus exposure and HLA in healthy donors. The PCR had 60 Vbeta and 13 Jbeta primers. The assay was immunoSEQ multiplex PCR, and TCRdb's table has in-frame clones only and misses some. The sample has tens of thousands of clones, less than 85% seen once. The sequenced sample consisted of PBMCs. The receptors shown here come from a young woman in good health and CMV-seropositive.

The V and J genes are TRBV28 and TRBJ2-7, with D hard to call. V was clipped by 2 bases and J by 3 bases, with 5 bases between them. Germline V gene lookup returns CDR1 MDHEN and CDR2 SYDVKM. The length of the CDR3 is 12 residues. The CDR3 DNA follows: TGTGCCAGCAGTTTAGGCGGCTACGAGCAGTACTTC. Its translation is CASSLGGYEQYF.

V gene TRBV2 combines with J gene TRBJ2-7, with 7 bases fitting TRBD1. CDR3 length equals 18 residues. Trimming took 6 bases from V and 0 from J; bases not matched to a gene: 17. Germline CDR1 SNHLY, CDR2 FYNNEI. In DNA, the CDR3 is TGTGCCAGCAGACGCGGCGGGCAGGACAGGTTCAACTCCTACGAGCAGTACTTC. The encoded protein is CASRRGGQDRFNSYEQYF.

The chain carries TRBV28 and TRBJ2-7; the D gene is possibly TRBD1 (6 bases). With 4 bases removed from V and 5 bases from J, the gap between germline ends came to 9 bases. Germline CDR1 and CDR2: MDHEN and SYDVKM. This CDR3 is built from 12 residues. CDR3 protein: CASSSGADEQYF. The CDR3 nucleotides read TGTGCCAGCAGTTCAGGGGCCGACGAGCAGTACTTC. Looking up the rest from reference TRBV28 and TRBJ2-7 gives the full variable domain: DVKVTQSSRYLVKRTGEKVFLECVQDMDHENMFWYRQDPGLGLRLIYFSYDVKMKEKGDIPEGYSVSREKKERFSLILESASTNQTSMYLCASSSGADEQYFGPGTRLTVT.

This rearrangement joins TRBV7-2 to TRBJ1-2; maybe TRBD1 (5 bases). The CDR3 runs 14 residues. The V gene lost 4 bases and the J gene lost 8 bases, with 17 bases spanning the gap. The germline V gene has CDR1 SGHTA and CDR2 FQGNSA. CDR3 sequence (DNA): TGTGCCAGCAGCTCGAATTTTGGGGCCGGAGGCTACACCTTC. It encodes CASSSNFGAGGYTF. Using reference TRBV7-2 and TRBJ1-2 for the parts outside the CDR3, the full variable domain is GAGVSQSPSNKVTEKGKDVELRCDPISGHTALYWYRQSLGQGLEFLIYFQGNSAPDKSGLPSDRFSAERTGGSVSTLTIQRTQQEDSAVYLCASSSNFGAGGYTFGSGTRLTVV.

The V call is TRBV6-4, the J call TRBJ1-5; D possibly corresponds to TRBD1 (5 bases). In germline, CDR1 is MRHNA, CDR2 SNTAGT. The CDR3 is 13 residues long. V shed 9 bases and J shed 3 bases, with 12 bases lying between them. This CDR3 is CASYQGNNQPQHF. CDR3 DNA: TGTGCCAGTTACCAGGGTAACAATCAGCCCCAGCATTTT.

This clone was seen only a few times. Because the CDR3's place on the DNA is in doubt, the DNA is left out and the CDR3 is given as listed by TCRdb. The chain links TRBV21-1 to TRBJ2-7; the table's D call of TRBD2 was not tested on the DNA. TRBV21-1 is termed a pseudogene. Inclusive of both ends, the CDR3 amounts to 17 amino acids. The chain's CDR3 is CASSSHCWAGGSYEQYF.

The rearrangement uses TRBV27 and TRBJ2-7; 7 nucleotides match TRBD1. The germline CDR1 and CDR2 sequences are MNHEY and SMNVEV (reference sequence). V lost 6 bases, J lost 3 bases, and 5 bases stayed unmatched. The CDR3 sequence is 13 residues long. This chain's CDR3 is CASRDRDSYEQYF. CDR3 DNA: TGTGCCAGCAGGGACCGGGACAGCTACGAGCAGTACTTC.

The V call is TRBV21-1, the J call TRBJ2-3; TRBD1 is taken as the D call from the table, unchecked against the DNA. TRBV21-1 is a recognized pseudogene. The CDR3 is made up of 16 amino acids. The CDR3 DNA sequence: TGTGCCAGCAGCAACAAACCGGGACAGGGCACAGATACGCAGTATTTT. Its protein product is CASSNKPGQGTDTQYF.

J is TRBJ2-5 and V is TRBV5-4; 8 bases line up with TRBD1. The V segment lost 7 bases and the J segment 1 base; nucleotides outside the gene matches: 3. The germline V gene encodes CDR1 SGHNT and CDR2 YYREEE (reference sequence). The CDR3 covers 13 residues. The CDR3 DNA sequence: TGTGCCAGCGGGGGGACAGGCCAAGAGACCCAGTACTTC. Protein: CASGGTGQETQYF.